These T cell receptor beta chains were read from a single sample in a study of blood T cell repertoires in COVID-19. Generated by immunoSEQ multiplex PCR, the TCRdb table keeps only in-frame clones and is missing some. The table shows over 100,000 clones, with about 89% occurring only once. Specimen: peripheral blood. The source of these receptors is a man between 40 and 49 years old with acute or convalescent COVID-19. The CDR3 runs from the conserved cysteine through the conserved F or W. The order of the fields is J gene, V gene, CDR3 protein.

J: TRBJ2-3
V: TRBV5-1
CDR3: CASSLGEGGRYTDTQYF

J: TRBJ2-1
V: TRBV27
CDR3: CASSLGGLAEYSYNEQFF

J: TRBJ2-7
V: TRBV30
CDR3: CAGHRSSYEQYF

J: TRBJ2-7
V: TRBV30
CDR3: CAWSAPAGGPSYEQYF

J: TRBJ1-1
V: TRBV19
CDR3: CASSIDSWNTEAFF

J: TRBJ2-5
V: TRBV4-3
CDR3: CASSQGGGLSETQYF

J: TRBJ2-5
V: TRBV25-1
CDR3: CASSEMDRKETQYF

J: TRBJ1-2
V: TRBV11-2
CDR3: CASSSMGGWNYGYTF

J: TRBJ1-1
V: TRBV30
CDR3: CAYGQNTEAFF

J: TRBJ1-1
V: TRBV19
CDR3: CASSIQDRVSEAFF

J: TRBJ1-5
V: TRBV9
CDR3: CASSVDPRNQPQHF

J: TRBJ1-1
V: TRBV5-6
CDR3: CASSFWVSGQMNTEAFF

J: TRBJ2-4
V: TRBV23-1
CDR3: CASSLCKRQGFAKNIQYF

J: TRBJ1-5
V: TRBV15
CDR3: CATSPQPQASNQPQHF

J: TRBJ1-2
V: TRBV5-1
CDR3: CASSLALGQGRGGYTF

J: TRBJ1-2
V: TRBV30
CDR3: CAWSGLRNGYTF

J: TRBJ1-4
V: TRBV5-5
CDR3: CASSFSGQPNEKLFF

J: TRBJ2-1
V: TRBV5-1
CDR3: CASSLSGPVSYNEQFF

J: TRBJ2-5
V: TRBV29-1
CDR3: CSGGTGEETQYF

J: TRBJ1-1
V: TRBV5-1
CDR3: CASSYGTPRMNTEAFF

J: TRBJ1-1
V: TRBV6-5
CDR3: CASSYEGSPEAFF

J: TRBJ1-4
V: TRBV4-1
CDR3: CASSQAGDRGSEKLFF

J: TRBJ2-2
V: TRBV6-6
CDR3: CASRTYSGGNTGELFF

J: TRBJ1-2
V: TRBV5-1
CDR3: CASSLGLAGGYGYTF

J: TRBJ1-5
V: TRBV2
CDR3: CASNREGNQPQHF

J: TRBJ1-5
V: TRBV19
CDR3: CASSMGAGGGQPQHF

J: TRBJ2-5
V: TRBV5-1
CDR3: CASSFSEGSQETQYF

J: TRBJ2-7
V: TRBV5-1
CDR3: CASSPTGGAMSYEQYF

J: TRBJ1-1
V: TRBV25-1
CDR3: CASRGGQHTEAFF

J: TRBJ2-1
V: TRBV29-1
CDR3: CSVMSGSFQEQFF

J: TRBJ2-2
V: TRBV19
CDR3: CASTSLNTGELFF

J: TRBJ2-5
V: TRBV20-1
CDR3: CSGQIQETQYF

J: TRBJ2-5
V: TRBV28
CDR3: CASSFRDRAETQYF

J: TRBJ1-3
V: TRBV7-8
CDR3: CASSSVGYSGNTIYF

J: TRBJ2-7
V: TRBV19
CDR3: CASSYGISATGTYEQYF

J: TRBJ1-2
V: TRBV5-6
CDR3: CASSLGDRVYGYTF

J: TRBJ2-1
V: TRBV5-5
CDR3: CASSPRGDGDNEQFF

J: TRBJ2-5
V: TRBV6-5
CDR3: CASKWTSLAETQYF

J: TRBJ2-5
V: TRBV19
CDR3: CASSGGVAETQYF

J: TRBJ2-5
V: TRBV5-1
CDR3: CASSVGQQLQETQYF

J: TRBJ1-2
V: TRBV25-1
CDR3: CASRGTGGRDGYTF

J: TRBJ1-5
V: TRBV30
CDR3: CAWSEQGHQPQHF

J: TRBJ1-1
V: TRBV5-1
CDR3: CASRPHNLGNTEAFF

J: TRBJ2-7
V: TRBV7-9
CDR3: CASSFGRAYEQYF

J: TRBJ2-7
V: TRBV9
CDR3: CASSSRTGTDEQYF

J: TRBJ1-4
V: TRBV18
CDR3: CASSLTTESGEKLFF

J: TRBJ2-7
V: TRBV6-2/TRBV6-3
CDR3: CASSYSGTSGGEQYF

J: TRBJ1-1
V: TRBV19
CDR3: CASSIFAVNTEAFF

J: TRBJ1-2
V: TRBV19
CDR3: CASSTSGTASFLYGYTF

J: TRBJ1-1
V: TRBV5-6
CDR3: CASSGRQEAFF

J: TRBJ2-1
V: TRBV21-1
CDR3: CATLNEINEQFF

J: TRBJ2-3
V: TRBV6-6
CDR3: CASYFTGVGDTQYF

J: TRBJ1-3
V: TRBV13
CDR3: CASNNRGGNTIYF

J: TRBJ1-3
V: TRBV10-3
CDR3: CAISPAGDSGNTIYF

J: TRBJ2-2
V: TRBV5-1
CDR3: CASRQGSDTGELFF

J: TRBJ1-5
V: TRBV5-8
CDR3: CASSPGRPQPQHF

J: TRBJ2-4
V: TRBV30
CDR3: CAWYRVDKNIQYF

J: TRBJ2-1
V: TRBV24-1
CDR3: CATWGDSNEQFF

J: TRBJ1-2
V: TRBV5-4
CDR3: CASSSAGDRPNYGYTF